The 24 T cell receptor beta chains below all came from one sample that was sequenced in a study of T cells in localized non-small cell lung cancer. The method was immunoSEQ multiplex PCR; TCRdb's version includes in-frame clones alone and lacks a portion of them. The data hold about 35,000 clones, with about 90% observed a single time. The specimen comprised peripheral blood, sampled before any cancer treatment. The origin of the receptors is a man between 35 and 75 years old with stage I lung adenocarcinoma.

The chain recombines TRBV6-1 with TRBJ2-7; D is unclear. The CDR3 totals 14 residues. V was trimmed by 2 bases and J by 0 bases, leaving 8 bases between them. The germline gives CDR1 MNHNS, CDR2 SASEGT. For the CDR3, the DNA is TGTGCCAGCAGTGAATGGCAGGTCTCCTACGAGCAGTACTTC. This sequence encodes CASSEWQVSYEQYF.

The chain carries TRBV25-1 and TRBJ1-6; D remains ambiguous. This CDR3 is 16 amino acids long. The germline V and J ends were trimmed by 4 bases and 7 bases, with 17 bases remaining between them. Germline V gene data show CDR1 as MGHDK and CDR2 as SYGVNS. For the CDR3, the DNA is TGTGCCAGCAGTGTGTTTGGTGGTCGGGGAAATTCACCCCTCCACTTT. This encodes CASSVFGGRGNSPLHF.

The chain is built from TRBV2 and TRBJ2-1, with D possibly matching TRBD2 (6 bases). V was pared by 6 bases and J by 2 bases, with 17 bases between. This CDR3 is built from 16 residues. The germline V gene encodes CDR1 SNHLY and CDR2 FYNNEI. Here the CDR3 DNA reads TGTGCCAGCAGAGACCCGAGACTAGGACCCTACAATGAGCAGTTCTTC. Translating gives CASRDPRLGPYNEQFF.

This rearrangement joins TRBV5-4 to TRBJ2-2; 10 bases fit TRBD1. There are 16 residues in the CDR3. Germline values: CDR1 SGHNT, CDR2 YYREEE (reference sequence). V was pared by 3 bases and J by 7 bases, with 9 bases of the junction left unmatched. The CDR3 is CASSSGTGVLVGELFF. CDR3 coding DNA: TGTGCCAGCAGCTCAGGGACAGGGGTTTTGGTCGGGGAGCTGTTTTTT.

This rearrangement joins TRBV10-3 to TRBJ2-5; tentative D call: TRBD2 (6 bases). The CDR3 consists of 13 residues. The germline gives CDR1 ENHRY, CDR2 SYGVKD. V lost 10 bases and J 4 bases, leaving 16 bases between the germline ends. CDR3 amino acids: CATGLGGGETQYF. The CDR3 coding sequence is TGTGCCACCGGCTTGGGGGGTGGAGAGACCCAGTACTTC.

V usage is TRBV6-6 and J usage is TRBJ2-5; D gene unclear. The CDR3 consists of 11 residues. Trimming shortened V by 6 bases and J by 5 bases, and 7 bases separated the two germline ends. Germline V gene data show CDR1 as MNHNY and CDR2 as SVGAGI (reference sequence). Here the CDR3 DNA reads TGTGCCAGCAGCCTTGACGAGACCCAGTACTTC. The encoded protein is CASSLDETQYF.

The chain has TRBV5-1 and TRBJ2-7; D perhaps matches TRBD2 (6 bases). This CDR3 spans 15 amino acids. Trimming shortened V by 0 bases and J by 7 bases, and 17 bases separated the two germline ends. The germline gives CDR1 SGHRS, CDR2 YFSETQ. The CDR3 coding sequence is TGCGCCAGCAGCTTGGACGGGGGTTTCGAGTTGGAGCAGTACTTC. The encoded protein is CASSLDGGFELEQYF. Looking up the rest from reference TRBV5-1 and TRBJ2-7 gives the full variable domain: KAGVTQTPRYLIKTRGQQVTLSCSPISGHRSVSWYQQTPGQGLQFLFEYFSETQRNKGNFPGRFSGRQFSNSRSEMNVSTLELGDSALYLCASSLDGGFELEQYFGPGTRLTVT.

The chain links TRBV11-2 to TRBJ2-7; perhaps TRBD2 as D (5 bases). Germline CDR1 and CDR2: SGHAT and FQNNGV. V lost 5 bases to trimming and J lost 4 bases, with 9 bases between them. This CDR3 spans 12 amino acids. The CDR3 region has the DNA TGTGCCAGCAGCCCTGGCGGGTACGAGCAGTACTTC. It specifies CASSPGGYEQYF. Complete variable domain (other parts from reference TRBV11-2 and TRBJ2-7): EAGVAQSPRYKIIEKRQSVAFWCNPISGHATLYWYQQILGQGPKLLIQFQNNGVVDDSQLPKDRFSAERLKGVDSTLKIQPAKLEDSAVYLCASSPGGYEQYFGPGTRLTVT.

The chain couples TRBV7-2 to TRBJ1-1; D is undetermined. CDR3 length: 15 residues. Germline CDR1 is SGHTA and CDR2 is FQGNSA. Trimming removed 5 bases at V and 2 bases at J, with 15 bases between. The CDR3 DNA reads TGTGCCAGCAGCGTCTCGACACAACTTAACACTGAAGCTTTCTTT. It translates to CASSVSTQLNTEAFF.

The chain carries TRBV5-6 and TRBJ2-2; perhaps TRBD1 as D (6 bases). Germline V gene lookup returns CDR1 SGHDT and CDR2 YYEEEE. This CDR3 region has 16 residues. V lost 0 bases, J lost 6 bases, and 15 bases lay in between. DNA of the CDR3: TGTGCCAGCAGCTTGGGAACAGGGTTAGGGGCCGGGGAGCTGTTTTTT. This sequence encodes CASSLGTGLGAGELFF. Full variable domain (missing parts from reference TRBV5-6 and TRBJ2-2): DAGVTQSPTHLIKTRGQQVTLRCSPKSGHDTVSWYQQALGQGPQFIFQYYEEEERQRGNFPDRFSGHQFPNYSSELNVNALLLGDSALYLCASSLGTGLGAGELFFGEGSRLTVL.

This chain uses TRBV5-5 with TRBJ1-6; D ambiguous. Trimming cost V 2 bases and J 4 bases, with 16 bases left between them. This CDR3 is 17 amino acids long. Germline CDR1 SGHKS, CDR2 YYEKEE (reference sequence). This CDR3 is CASSFLTTDAYNSPLHF. CDR3 in DNA: TGTGCCAGCAGCTTTTTGACAACAGATGCGTATAATTCACCCCTCCACTTT.

The rearrangement uses TRBV15 and TRBJ1-4, with D hard to call. CDR1 and CDR2 from the germline V gene are LNHNV and YYDKDF (reference sequence). This CDR3 has 15 amino acids. Trimming shortened V by 1 base and J by 6 bases, and 12 bases separated the two germline ends. CDR3 loop: CATSRGGLDDEKLFF. The CDR3 DNA is TGTGCCACCAGCAGAGGTGGGCTGGACGATGAAAAACTGTTTTTT. The full variable domain, rest sourced from reference TRBV15 and TRBJ1-4, is DAMVIQNPRYQVTQFGKPVTLSCSQTLNHNVMYWYQQKSSQAPKLLFHYYDKDFNNEADTPDNFQSRRPNTSFCFLDIRSPGLGDTAMYLCATSRGGLDDEKLFFGSGTQLSVL.

CDR3 DNA sequence: TGCAGCGTCGGACAGAATGTAGATACGCAGTATTTT. As protein: CSVGQNVDTQYF. The genes are TRBV29-1 and TRBJ2-3, with a tentative D call TRBD1 (6 bases). Trimming took 6 bases from V and 5 from J, leaving 12 bases between them. CDR3 length: 12 amino acids. Germline V gene sequence: CDR1 SQVTM, CDR2 ANQGSEA.

The chain recombines TRBV11-2 with TRBJ2-3; tentatively, D is TRBD1 (5 bases). The germline gives CDR1 SGHAT, CDR2 FQNNGV. The CDR3 is made up of 15 amino acids. With 5 bases removed from V and 2 bases from J, the gap between germline ends came to 14 bases. The CDR3: CASSPDSWPTDTQYF. CDR3 nucleotides: TGTGCCAGCAGCCCCGACAGCTGGCCCACAGATACGCAGTATTTT.

The rearrangement uses TRBV27 and TRBJ1-2; 9 bases match TRBD1. The junction had 8 bases not matched to a gene; V was cut back by 3 bases and J by 6 bases. The V gene's germline CDR1 is MNHEY and CDR2 SMNVEV (reference sequence). The CDR3 covers 15 residues. The CDR3 reads CASSFQGTGTNGYTF. The DNA of the CDR3 is TGTGCCAGCAGTTTTCAAGGGACAGGGACGAATGGCTACACCTTC.

The chain couples TRBV4-1 to TRBJ1-4; a possible D gene is TRBD1 (5 bases). CDR3 length equals 16 residues. Trimming took off 2 bases at V and 0 bases at J, with 10 bases between the two ends. Germline CDR1 reads MGHRA; CDR2 reads YSYEKL. The CDR3 here is CASSQPSTATNEKLFF. The CDR3 coding sequence is TGCGCCAGCAGCCAACCCTCGACAGCAACTAATGAAAAACTGTTTTTT.

Written as DNA, the CDR3 is TGTGCCAGTAGTCCCAAGGCCCGAATAAGGGGCGAGCAGTACTTC. Amino acids: CASSPKARIRGEQYF. V gene TRBV19 combines with J gene TRBJ2-7; D is perhaps TRBD1 (5 bases). Germline V gives CDR1 LNHDA, CDR2 SQIVND (reference sequence). V was shortened by 5 bases and J by 6 bases, with 20 bases between the two germline ends. The CDR3 contains 15 residues.

The chain uses TRBV5-1 and TRBJ2-7; the D gene is possibly TRBD1 (5 bases). Trimming pared 1 base from V and 6 bases from J, leaving 14 bases between. The CDR3 is made up of 14 amino acids. The V gene's germline CDR1 is SGHRS and CDR2 YFSETQ. CDR3 DNA: TGCGCCAGCAGCTTGCCAGGGCAAGATTCCGAGCAGTACTTC. Translation: CASSLPGQDSEQYF.

V is TRBV5-1 and J is TRBJ2-6; D remains ambiguous. Germline V gene data show CDR1 as SGHRS and CDR2 as YFSETQ. V dropped 4 bases and J dropped 2 bases, with 7 bases sitting between them. This CDR3 is built from 14 residues. CDR3 loop: CASSALPGANVLTF. CDR3 in DNA: TGCGCCAGCAGCGCCCTGCCTGGGGCCAACGTCCTGACTTTC.

The DNA of the CDR3 is TGTGCCAGCAGTTCCTCCGGGACAGGCTACGAGCAGTACTTC. Its translation: CASSSSGTGYEQYF. The V call is TRBV6-5, the J call TRBJ2-7, with 8 bases matching TRBD1. The ends lost 4 bases at V and 3 bases at J; junction bases unmatched: 5. This CDR3 contains 14 residues. From germline, CDR1 is MNHEY and CDR2 SVGAGI.

V is TRBV2 and J is TRBJ2-1; 9 positions match TRBD1. V lost 4 bases to trimming and J lost 1 base; unmatched junction nucleotides: 5. Germline V gene sequence: CDR1 SNHLY, CDR2 FYNNEI. The CDR3 covers 16 residues. CDR3 coding DNA: TGTGCCAGCAGTGGCATAGACAGGGGGTCCTACAATGAGCAGTTCTTC. Translation gives CASSGIDRGSYNEQFF.

The chain couples TRBV9 to TRBJ1-3; tentative D call: TRBD1 (6 bases). The CDR3 contains 16 residues. Germline V gives CDR1 SGDLS, CDR2 YYNGEE. V lost 0 bases to trimming and J lost 0 bases, with 10 bases between them. CDR3 in amino acids: CASSVANRVSGNTIYF. The CDR3 DNA reads as TGTGCCAGCAGCGTAGCTAACAGGGTCTCTGGAAACACCATATATTTT. Together with reference TRBV9 and TRBJ1-3, the CDR3 gives the full variable domain: DSGVTQTPKHLITATGQRVTLRCSPRSGDLSVYWYQQSLDQGLQFLIQYYNGEERAKGNILERFSAQQFPDLHSELNLSSLELGDSALYFCASSVANRVSGNTIYFGEGSWLTVV.

The rearrangement joins TRBV9 to TRBJ2-3, with D unclear. The germline V gene has CDR1 SGDLS and CDR2 YYNGEE. The germline V and J ends were trimmed by 0 bases and 4 bases, with 3 bases remaining between them. This CDR3 spans 12 amino acids. CDR3 in DNA: TGTGCCAGCAGCGTAGGTTCAGATACGCAGTATTTT. This encodes CASSVGSDTQYF.

The chain links TRBV5-1 to TRBJ1-5; 11 bases line up with TRBD1. Germline values: CDR1 SGHRS, CDR2 YFSETQ. This CDR3 is 15 amino acids long. Trimming cost V 4 bases and J 4 bases; bases outside gene matches: 4. The CDR3 sequence is CASSIGTGGNQPQHF. The CDR3 DNA sequence: TGCGCCAGCAGCATAGGGACAGGGGGAAATCAGCCCCAGCATTTT.